Each of the 32 T cell receptor beta chains below was sequenced from the same sample in a study of cytomegalovirus exposure and HLA in healthy donors. Primers for the PCR totalled 60 Vbeta and 13 Jbeta. Method: immunoSEQ multiplex PCR; TCRdb's copy keeps in-frame clones and lacks some. The table lists approximately 79,000 clones, roughly 80% of them singletons. Sequencing was carried out using PBMCs. The receptor source for this set is a boy aged 5-17 years in good health and CMV-seronegative.

V usage is TRBV4-1 and J usage is TRBJ1-1, with a tentative D call TRBD1 (5 bases). The CDR3 spans 14 residues. In germline, CDR1 is MGHRA, CDR2 YSYEKL. Trimming removed 3 bases at V and 5 bases at J, with 13 bases between. The CDR3 sequence: CASSQTVLVTEAFF. In DNA, the CDR3 is TGCGCCAGCAGCCAGACAGTCTTAGTGACTGAAGCTTTCTTT.

The rearrangement joins TRBV6-5 to TRBJ1-2; 7 bases line up with TRBD1. CDR3 size: 13 residues. After removal of 6 bases from V and 4 bases from J, the junction contained 5 bases not matched to a gene. Looked up from germline, CDR1 is MNHEY and CDR2 is SVGAGI. CDR3 sequence: CASRITGAYGYTF. CDR3 DNA: TGTGCCAGCAGAATAACAGGGGCCTATGGCTACACCTTC.

The J gene is TRBJ1-2, the V gene TRBV5-1; 12 nucleotides match TRBD1. Germline lookup yields CDR1 SGHRS and CDR2 YFSETQ. The CDR3 spans 15 residues. After removal of 0 bases from V and 9 bases from J, the junction contained 6 bases not matched to a gene. The CDR3 here is CASSLEGQGARSYTF. The DNA of the CDR3 is TGCGCCAGCAGCTTGGAGGGACAGGGGGCGAGGAGCTACACCTTC.

This clone was seen a handful of times. The V and J genes are TRBV30 and TRBJ2-3; D perhaps matches TRBD1 (5 bases). The CDR3 has 14 residues. V shed 3 bases and J shed 0 bases, with 10 bases lying between them. Per the germline V gene, CDR1 is GTSNPN and CDR2 is SVGIG (reference sequence). The CDR3 here is CAWSTGPSTDTQYF. CDR3 DNA: TGTGCCTGGAGCACAGGTCCCAGCACAGATACGCAGTATTTT.

This chain links TRBV29-1 with TRBJ2-7; 7 bases are shared with TRBD1. The germline gives CDR1 SQVTM, CDR2 ANQGSEA. CDR3 length: 12 amino acids. J was trimmed by 1 base and V by 8 bases; bases with no gene match: 5. CDR3 residues: CSTRDRSYEQYF. The CDR3 nucleotides read TGCAGCACAAGGGACAGATCCTACGAGCAGTACTTC.

This chain links TRBV28 with TRBJ1-5; the D gene is possibly TRBD1 (5 bases). This CDR3 spans 14 amino acids. The ends were cut back, 3 bases at V and 7 bases at J, with 13 bases in the middle. Germline CDR1 reads MDHEN; CDR2 reads SYDVKM. CDR3 coding DNA: TGTGCCAGCAGTTTCCGCGGCGGGGGGCAGCCCCAGCATTTT. Protein sequence: CASSFRGGGQPQHF.

The chain has TRBV7-2 and TRBJ2-7; D ambiguous. Germline loops: CDR1 SGHTA, CDR2 FQGNSA. V lost 4 bases and J 2 bases, leaving 18 bases between the germline ends. CDR3 length equals 16 residues. CDR3: CASSYRTDTVTYEQYF. The CDR3 DNA follows: TGTGCCAGCAGCTATAGAACAGACACCGTAACCTACGAGCAGTACTTC. Together with reference TRBV7-2 and TRBJ2-7, the CDR3 gives the full variable domain: GAGVSQSPSNKVTEKGKDVELRCDPISGHTALYWYRQSLGQGLEFLIYFQGNSAPDKSGLPSDRFSAERTGGSVSTLTIQRTQQEDSAVYLCASSYRTDTVTYEQYFGPGTRLTVT.

The count of this clone is one. The chain uses TRBV19 and TRBJ1-5; possibly TRBD1 for D (5 bases). This CDR3 region has 13 residues. Germline assignment: CDR1 LNHDA and CDR2 SQIVND (reference sequence). Between the trimmed V and J ends, which lost 1 base and 7 bases, there was a span of 8 bases. The CDR3 loop reads CASSIAQGQPQHF. The CDR3 bases are TGTGCCAGTAGTATAGCCCAGGGCCAGCCCCAGCATTTT.

This clone occurred a few times. The V gene is TRBV28, the J gene TRBJ1-1; weak D call: TRBD1 (6 bases). The germline gives CDR1 MDHEN, CDR2 SYDVKM. Trimming pared 2 bases from V and 3 bases from J, leaving 25 bases between. This CDR3 has 19 amino acids. This chain's CDR3 is CASSLGAEYRAARDTEAFF. Written as DNA, the CDR3 is TGTGCCAGCAGTTTAGGGGCCGAATACAGGGCCGCCCGGGACACTGAAGCTTTCTTT.

This chain uses TRBV19 with TRBJ2-2; 7 bases map to TRBD1. Germline CDR1 is LNHDA and CDR2 is SQIVND (reference sequence). The CDR3 consists of 14 residues. V lost 8 bases and J lost 3; bases outside the gene matches: 6. The CDR3 here is CASWTGQHTGELFF. The CDR3 DNA reads as TGTGCCAGTTGGACGGGACAGCACACCGGGGAGCTGTTTTTT.

A note on this clone: A read error may produce the germline difference seen at one junction end. The chain joins TRBV7-7 to TRBJ2-7; TRBD1 matches 8 bases. This CDR3 contains 15 residues. Looked up from germline, CDR1 is SSHAT and CDR2 is FNYEAQ (reference sequence). The CDR3 DNA sequence: TGTGCTAGCAGCTCCACTTCGGGACAGGAACTGGAGCAGTACTTC. Amino acids: CASSSTSGQELEQYF.

V usage is TRBV18 and J usage is TRBJ2-5; D remains unclear. This CDR3 is built from 15 residues. Germline lookup yields CDR1 KGHSH and CDR2 LQKENI. Trimming pared 6 bases from V and 2 bases from J, leaving 16 bases between. The CDR3 DNA reads TGTGCCAGCTCCCCCACGACAAGTATTCAAGAGACCCAGTACTTC. Translating it yields CASSPTTSIQETQYF.

This chain joins TRBV6-1 and TRBJ2-7, with 8 nucleotides matching TRBD2. CDR3 size: 14 residues. Looked up from germline, CDR1 is MNHNS and CDR2 is SASEGT. Unmatched junction bases numbered 8, after V lost 10 bases and J lost 0 bases. CDR3 coding DNA: TGTGCCATCCGTAATAGCGGGACCTCCTACGAGCAGTACTTC. Protein product: CAIRNSGTSYEQYF.

The V and J genes are TRBV28 and TRBJ2-3, with D possibly being TRBD2 (6 bases). Looked up from germline, CDR1 is MDHEN and CDR2 is SYDVKM. The CDR3 loop spans 13 amino acids. The V gene lost 5 bases and the J gene lost 2 bases, with 8 bases spanning the gap. CDR3 DNA sequence: TGTGCCAGCAGTCGGGACTTCACAGATACGCAGTATTTT. It specifies CASSRDFTDTQYF.

V usage is TRBV27 and J usage is TRBJ2-7; 11 bases match TRBD2. V gave up 4 bases and J gave up 3 bases; unmatched junction bases: 2. The CDR3 consists of 14 residues. CDR1 MNHEY and CDR2 SMNVEV come from the germline V gene (reference sequence). CDR3 nucleotides: TGTGCCAGCAGTTCACTAGCGGGAGTCTACGAGCAGTACTTC. This gives the protein CASSSLAGVYEQYF.

The V call is TRBV6-1, the J call TRBJ2-1, with a tentative D call TRBD2 (6 bases). The CDR3 covers 16 residues. CDR1 MNHNS and CDR2 SASEGT come from the germline V gene. V was shortened by 1 base and J by 0 bases, with 10 bases between the two germline ends. CDR3 coding DNA: TGTGCCAGCAGTGAAGGGGCGGGGTTCTCCTACAATGAGCAGTTCTTC. Amino acids: CASSEGAGFSYNEQFF.

The chain combines TRBV6-5 with TRBJ1-2; 9 bases are a match to TRBD1. Germline V gene sequence: CDR1 MNHEY, CDR2 SVGAGI. The CDR3 is 15 residues long. V lost 2 bases, J lost 4 bases, and 5 bases stayed unmatched. CDR3 in amino acids: CASSYVRDRVYGYTF. CDR3 DNA: TGTGCCAGCAGTTACGTCCGGGACAGGGTCTATGGCTACACCTTC.

V usage is TRBV28 and J usage is TRBJ1-5; the D gene is possibly TRBD1 (5 bases). Germline lookup yields CDR1 MDHEN and CDR2 SYDVKM. Trimming removed 5 bases at V and 1 base at J, with 12 bases between. The CDR3 has 15 amino acids. The CDR3 here is CASSAGGSSNQPQHF. The DNA for the CDR3 is TGTGCCAGCAGTGCCGGGGGGAGCAGCAATCAGCCCCAGCATTTT.

This rearrangement joins TRBV5-6 to TRBJ2-7, with 7 bases identical to TRBD2. This CDR3 is 14 amino acids long. Trimming cost V 6 bases and J 3 bases; bases outside gene matches: 9. Germline loops: CDR1 SGHDT, CDR2 YYEEEE. The CDR3 loop reads CASTLGGAHYEQYF. DNA for the CDR3: TGTGCCAGCACCCTGGGAGGGGCCCACTACGAGCAGTACTTC. The full variable domain, rest sourced from reference TRBV5-6 and TRBJ2-7, is DAGVTQSPTHLIKTRGQQVTLRCSPKSGHDTVSWYQQALGQGPQFIFQYYEEEERQRGNFPDRFSGHQFPNYSSELNVNALLLGDSALYLCASTLGGAHYEQYFGPGTRLTVT.

The rearrangement joins TRBV19 to TRBJ2-3, with D maybe TRBD2 (5 bases). V lost 2 bases to trimming and J lost 8 bases, with 14 bases between them. The CDR3 loop spans 14 amino acids. Germline lookup yields CDR1 LNHDA and CDR2 SQIVND (reference sequence). CDR3 loop: CASSIQSQSGTQYF. CDR3 DNA: TGTGCCAGTAGTATACAATCACAGAGCGGTACGCAGTATTTT.

Only one count was recorded for this clone. The chain has TRBV9 and TRBJ2-3; D gene unclear. The germline CDR1 and CDR2 sequences are SGDLS and YYNGEE. The CDR3 runs 14 residues. Trimming removed 0 bases at V and 1 base at J, with 6 bases between. This CDR3 is CASSVAFGTDTQYF. DNA for the CDR3: TGTGCCAGCAGCGTAGCGTTCGGCACAGATACGCAGTATTTT.

In its sample, this clone was seen once. CDR3 amino acids: CATRDGGDRENEKLFF. The CDR3 coding sequence is TGTGCCACCAGAGACGGGGGAGACAGAGAGAATGAAAAACTGTTTTTT. J is TRBJ1-4 and V is TRBV15, with D perhaps matching TRBD1 (5 bases). Trimming pared 6 bases from V and 5 bases from J, leaving 19 bases between. The length of the CDR3 is 16 residues. CDR1 and CDR2 from the germline V gene are LNHNV and YYDKDF (reference sequence).

This CDR3 is CSVGDYQETQYF. The CDR3 DNA reads as TGCAGCGTTGGGGACTACCAAGAGACCCAGTACTTC. The chain uses TRBV29-1 and TRBJ2-5, with a tentative D call TRBD2 (6 bases). The germline gives CDR1 SQVTM, CDR2 ANQGSEA. This CDR3 is built from 12 residues. The germline V and J ends were trimmed by 4 bases and 0 bases, with 6 bases remaining between them.

The rearrangement uses TRBV19 and TRBJ2-1, with TRBD2 as a possible D gene (6 bases). V dropped 7 bases and J dropped 1 base, with 8 bases sitting between them. The germline CDR1 and CDR2 sequences are LNHDA and SQIVND (reference sequence). The CDR3 is 13 amino acids. The CDR3 sequence: CASTGVSYNEQFF. The CDR3 region has the DNA TGTGCCAGTACGGGGGTTTCCTACAATGAGCAGTTCTTC.

This clone was counted between two and nine times. This chain uses TRBV28 with TRBJ2-1, with 8 bases identical to TRBD1. Looked up from germline, CDR1 is MDHEN and CDR2 is SYDVKM. The CDR3 sequence is 23 residues long. V was clipped by 4 bases and J by 7 bases; unmatched bases: 33. The CDR3 bases are TGTGCCAGCAGTTGGTCCAAATGGTTGGGGGGACAGGCAGATAGGCGGCGAAATAATGAGCAGTTCTTC. This codes for CASSWSKWLGGQADRRRNNEQFF.

The rearrangement links TRBV28 to TRBJ1-3; D is perhaps TRBD1 (5 bases). Germline-derived CDR1 and CDR2 are MDHEN and SYDVKM. Trimming pared 11 bases from V and 2 bases from J, leaving 19 bases between. The CDR3 spans 15 residues. CDR3 in amino acids: CAGSDRGGAGNTIYF. As DNA, the CDR3 is TGTGCCGGGAGCGACCGGGGGGGTGCTGGAAACACCATATATTTT.

The chain uses TRBV9 and TRBJ1-1; D not certain. Trimming pared 0 bases from V and 8 bases from J, leaving 11 bases between. CDR1 is SGDLS and CDR2 is YYNGEE in the germline V gene. The CDR3 extends over 13 amino acids. CDR3 DNA: TGTGCCAGCAGCGTAGATCCCGAGGAAGAAGCTTTCTTT. Protein: CASSVDPEEEAFF.

The chain couples TRBV29-1 to TRBJ2-7, with TRBD1 matching over 7 bases. This CDR3 contains 17 residues. Germline CDR1 SQVTM, CDR2 ANQGSEA. Losses at the gene ends were 3 bases for V and 2 bases for J; bases not matched to a gene: 16. In DNA form, the CDR3 reads TGCAGCGTTGATTCTTTACCTTACACAGGGGAGCCCTACGAGCAGTACTTC. Amino acid sequence: CSVDSLPYTGEPYEQYF.

This clone was seen only a few times. V is TRBV2 and J is TRBJ1-4; 12 nucleotides align to TRBD1. With 10 bases clipped from V and 12 bases from J, the junction kept 12 bases outside the gene matches. The CDR3 covers 14 residues. Germline V lookup: CDR1 SNHLY, CDR2 FYNNEI. Here the CDR3 DNA reads TGTGCCACCCACCGGGACAGGGGGCAAGCAGAACTGTTTTTT. This sequence encodes CATHRDRGQAELFF.

The chain is built from TRBV13 and TRBJ2-7; D is perhaps TRBD1 (5 bases). Germline V gene lookup returns CDR1 PRHDT and CDR2 FYEKMQ (reference sequence). The CDR3 spans 11 residues. Trimming shortened V by 5 bases and J by 4 bases, and 6 bases separated the two germline ends. Here the CDR3 reads CASSQGYEQYF. CDR3 sequence (DNA): TGTGCCAGCAGCCAGGGATACGAGCAGTACTTC.

This sequence joins TRBV29-1 and TRBJ1-3; 7 bases are shared with TRBD1. The ends lost 4 bases at V and 0 bases at J; junction bases unmatched: 15. The germline V gene encodes CDR1 SQVTM and CDR2 ANQGSEA. The CDR3 extends over 18 amino acids. The CDR3 coding sequence is TGCAGCGTTGGTATGAACAGGGGTACCCCTCGCTCTGGAAACACCATATATTTT. It yields the protein CSVGMNRGTPRSGNTIYF.

CDR3 DNA sequence: TGCAGCGTAGCAGAAGGACATCCGGCCACCGGGGAGCTGTTTTTT. Translation: CSVAEGHPATGELFF. The chain recombines TRBV29-1 with TRBJ2-2; weak D call: TRBD1 (5 bases). V was shortened by 6 bases and J by 4 bases, with 18 bases between the two germline ends. Germline V gene sequence: CDR1 SQVTM, CDR2 ANQGSEA. The length of the CDR3 is 15 residues.